This TCR beta chain was obtained from a study of T cell responses to AZD1222 COVID-19 vaccine. As for this clone: Its specificity is not known.

Germline V gene lookup returns CDR1 ENHRY and CDR2 SYGVKD. The CDR3 runs 16 residues. The junction had 8 bases not matched to a gene; V was cut back by 4 bases and J by 1 base. TCRdb's table, derived via immunoSEQ multiplex PCR, lists solely in-frame clones and lacks some. The sample includes roughly 99,000 clones, about nine tenths of them seen just once. Findings of the study overall: The donors showed a predominance of white British ancestry and of females, with possible underestimation of clonal diversity. Researchers report vaccine-associated CD4 TCRs spanning spike, with dominance at 160-218 and 743-854. At baseline, just a handful of AZD1222 recipients tested seropositive.

The source was peripheral blood, collected on day 0 of AZD1222 vaccination. The receptor was isolated from an adult in good health. The rearrangement joins TRBV10-3 to TRBJ2-7; 9 bases agree with TRBD2. CDR3 protein: CAISALAGAESYEQYF. The CDR3 DNA reads TGTGCCATCAGTGCACTAGCGGGCGCCGAATCCTACGAGCAGTACTTC.